The source of this T cell receptor (beta chain) is a study of siplizumab effects on memory and regulatory T cells. Generated by immunoSEQ multiplex PCR, the TCRdb table keeps only in-frame clones and is missing some. The table includes about 100,000 clones, about 94% detected once. The clonotype comes from a human donor in good health. Sequencing input: Tregs sorted from blood.

The CDR3 DNA is TGTGCCAGCACCCGCGTCCCCTCTGGGGCCAACGTCCTGACTTTC. It codes for CASTRVPSGANVLTF. This rearrangement joins TRBV6-5 to TRBJ2-6, with no clear D. The germline CDR1 and CDR2 sequences are MNHEY and SVGAGI. This CDR3 comprises 15 residues. The V end was cut by 7 bases, the J end by 0 bases, with 10 bases between.